The entry below describes one TCR beta chain. The antigen is undetermined. This specimen comes from a study of yellow fever vaccine responses in identical twins. One entry per CDR3 protein, called by TCRdb with MiXCR from the RT-PCR reads. The sample includes thousands of distinct CDR3 sequences, almost 90% of them seen just once. Regarding the study as a whole: The T cell response to vaccination in identical twins was reportedly partly convergent and partly personalized.

The starting material was T cells from blood (PBMCs), unsorted or a sorted subset (not recorded which), obtained before or after yellow fever vaccination (not recorded which). The TCR comes from a woman between 18 and 29 years old who received the yellow fever vaccine.

The CDR3 DNA sequence: TGTGCCGCGGGGGCACTCTACAATGAGCAGTTCTTC. Its protein product is CAAGALYNEQFF. The chain has TRBV6-1 and TRBJ2-1; possibly TRBD2 for D (7 bases). Germline CDR1 reads MNHNS; CDR2 reads SASEGT. The CDR3 consists of 12 residues. V was cut by 11 bases and J by 3 bases, with 11 bases left in between.